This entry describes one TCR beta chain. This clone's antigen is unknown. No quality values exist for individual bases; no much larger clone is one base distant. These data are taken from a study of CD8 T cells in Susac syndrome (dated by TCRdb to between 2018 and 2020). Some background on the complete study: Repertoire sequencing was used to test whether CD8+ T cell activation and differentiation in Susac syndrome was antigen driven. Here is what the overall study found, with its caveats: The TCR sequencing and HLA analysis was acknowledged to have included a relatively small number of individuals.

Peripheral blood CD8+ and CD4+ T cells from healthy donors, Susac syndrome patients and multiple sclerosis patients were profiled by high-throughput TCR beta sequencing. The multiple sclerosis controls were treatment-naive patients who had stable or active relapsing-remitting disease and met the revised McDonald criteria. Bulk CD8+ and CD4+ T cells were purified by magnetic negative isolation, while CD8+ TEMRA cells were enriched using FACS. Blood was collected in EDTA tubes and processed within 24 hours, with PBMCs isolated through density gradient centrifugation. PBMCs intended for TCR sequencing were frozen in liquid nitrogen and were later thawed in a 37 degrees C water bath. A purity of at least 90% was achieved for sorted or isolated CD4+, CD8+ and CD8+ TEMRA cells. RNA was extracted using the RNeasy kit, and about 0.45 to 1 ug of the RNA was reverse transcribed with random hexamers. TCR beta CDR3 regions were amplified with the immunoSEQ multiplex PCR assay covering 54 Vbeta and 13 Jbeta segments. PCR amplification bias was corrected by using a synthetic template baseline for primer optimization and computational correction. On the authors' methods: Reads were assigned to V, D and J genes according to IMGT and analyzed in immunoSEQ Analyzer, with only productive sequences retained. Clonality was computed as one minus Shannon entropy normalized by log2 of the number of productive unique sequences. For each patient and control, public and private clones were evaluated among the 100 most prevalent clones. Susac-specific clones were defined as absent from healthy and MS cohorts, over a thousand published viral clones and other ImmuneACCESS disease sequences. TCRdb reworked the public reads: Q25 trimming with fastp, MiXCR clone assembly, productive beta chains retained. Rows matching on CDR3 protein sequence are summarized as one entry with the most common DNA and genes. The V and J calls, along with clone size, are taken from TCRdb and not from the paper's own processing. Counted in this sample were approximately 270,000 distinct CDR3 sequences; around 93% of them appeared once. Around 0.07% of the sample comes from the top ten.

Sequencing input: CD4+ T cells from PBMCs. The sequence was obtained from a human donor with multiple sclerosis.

The encoded CDR3 is CASSEGTALTLSNQPQHF. Read as DNA, the sequence is TGTGCCAGCAGTGAAGGGACAGCCTTGACCCTTAGCAATCAGCCCCAGCATTTT. Rearrangement joined TRBV6-1 to TRBJ1-5; perhaps TRBD1 is the D gene, with 6 bases matching. From the germline V gene, CDR1 is MNHNS and CDR2 is SASEGT. Counted from cysteine to phenylalanine, this CDR3 has 18 amino acids. Kept here is only the CDR3 DNA, which spans 54 bases and is read in frame from base 1. Between the V and J ends, shortened by 1 base and 0 bases respectively, the junction contains 16 bases.